This T cell receptor (beta chain) was identified in a study of T cell repertoires in cytomegalovirus infection (dated by TCRdb to between 2018 and 2021). A note on the overall study: The peptide stimulations were aimed at well-studied HLA-B-restricted epitopes as well as recently identified HLA-C-restricted CMV epitopes, whose presentation resists viral immunomodulation. Because public TCR beta signatures pointed to carriage of CMV infection together with the matching HLA type, the HLA type of each donor mattered for the analysis. Summary of the overall study and its limitations: The ex vivo response was dominated by HLA-C-restricted CMV-specific TCR beta clonotypes, which also provided the single most frequent clonotype in two of eight donors. Carriers of CMV infection plus the relevant HLA type were discriminated by the cumulative frequency of public TCR beta family members in the study cohort and in an independent approximately 360-donor cohort.

The trim is 5 bases for V and 3 bases for J, with a gap of 5 bases between the germline ends. The CDR3, cysteine through phenylalanine, is 12 amino acids long. Here the CDR3 DNA is all that survives: 36 bases in frame from base 1. CDR1 and CDR2 were assigned from the germline V gene (reference sequence) as LNHDA and SQIVND. Reading the label with the study, this specimen's treatment or condition is: in vitro stimulation with specific CMV peptide epitopes to enrich CMV-specific T cells. Instrument on record: Illumina HiSeq 1500. TCRdb applied fastp at Q25 and MiXCR to the public reads, then kept only in-frame beta chains. Rows with one shared CDR3 protein collapse into an entry with the most common genes and DNA. In all, the sample holds just under 500,000 distinct CDR3 sequences, and roughly a third of those were seen once. The top ten hold roughly 15% of the sample. In its sample, this clonotype was seen a few times. This clone's antigen is unknown. Qualities for individual bases were not recorded, and no much larger clone is one base off.

This sequence was found in a human donor in good health (CMV status not recorded). Some clones in this sample may be carry-over from other donors' samples. Recombination connected TRBV19 to TRBJ2-1, with no D gene named confidently. The specimen comprised cultured PBMCs, sampled from culture after CMV antigen stimulation. CDR3 reads: CASSRNYNEQFF. The DNA sequence is as follows: TGTGCCAGTAGTCGTAACTACAATGAGCAGTTCTTC. Where the CDR3 stops, the reference TRBV19 and TRBJ2-1 genes take over; the full variable domain is DGGITQSPKYLFRKEGQNVTLSCEQNLNHDAMYWYRQDPGQGLRLIYYSQIVNDFQKGDIAEGYSVSREKKESFPLTVTSAQKNPTAFYLCASSRNYNEQFFGPGTRLTVL.